The rows below give T cell receptor beta chains drawn from one sample of a study of blood T cell repertoires in COVID-19. Some clones are missing from TCRdb's copy, which holds only in-frame ones; the method was immunoSEQ multiplex PCR. This sample carries about 50,000 clones, approximately 85% of them seen once, and the ten largest clones take approximately 6.4%. The source material was peripheral blood. The receptors here all came from a man aged 55-75 years with acute or convalescent COVID-19. CDR3s leave out the opening cysteine and the closing phenylalanine or tryptophan.

12 | TRBJ2-7 | TRBV9 | ASSSRLEGYEQY
13 | TRBJ2-3 | TRBV3-1/TRBV3-2 | ASSQAGTSMDTQY
16 | TRBJ1-3 | TRBV18 | ASSPLDRGRTSGNTIY
12 | TRBJ2-7 | TRBV7-3 | ASSLDRETYEQY
10 | TRBJ2-6 | TRBV28 | ASHSGANVLT
15 | TRBJ2-3 | TRBV3-1/TRBV3-2 | ASSQDIMSGRIDTQY
13 | TRBJ2-7 | TRBV18 | ASSPIAGGRIEQY
14 | TRBJ1-2 | TRBV24-1 | ATSPRGTVSRSGYT
13 | TRBJ2-3 | TRBV7-3 | ASSLLAGVTDTQY
14 | TRBJ2-3 | TRBV28 | ASTPLTSGITDTQY
12 | TRBJ2-1 | TRBV19 | ASSPLAVYNEQF
12 | TRBJ2-1 | TRBV5-4 | ASSKEGSYNEQF
13 | TRBJ1-5 | TRBV6-1 | ASSEAGGPNQPQH
11 | TRBJ1-5 | TRBV28 | ASSWGVIQPQH
15 | TRBJ2-7 | TRBV27 | ASSLSGREALGYEQY
14 | TRBJ1-5 | TRBV4-2 | ASSQGLGGANQPQH
12 | TRBJ2-7 | TRBV5-1 | ASSFRGPTYEQY
13 | TRBJ2-7 | TRBV3-1/TRBV3-2 | ASSQVNGSTFEQY
12 | TRBJ1-5 | TRBV7-9 | ASSLQGEYQPQH
13 | TRBJ2-2 | TRBV9 | ASSVGGSGTGELF
11 | TRBJ2-1 | TRBV29-1 | SVELLGQTEQF
16 | TRBJ2-1 | TRBV7-9 | ASSLGLRGHATDNEQF
12 | TRBJ1-5 | TRBV7-8 | ASSLRPGVQPQH
12 | TRBJ2-7 | TRBV5-1 | ASSYRTPEDEQY
10 | TRBJ2-1 | TRBV2 | ASSDAGNEQF